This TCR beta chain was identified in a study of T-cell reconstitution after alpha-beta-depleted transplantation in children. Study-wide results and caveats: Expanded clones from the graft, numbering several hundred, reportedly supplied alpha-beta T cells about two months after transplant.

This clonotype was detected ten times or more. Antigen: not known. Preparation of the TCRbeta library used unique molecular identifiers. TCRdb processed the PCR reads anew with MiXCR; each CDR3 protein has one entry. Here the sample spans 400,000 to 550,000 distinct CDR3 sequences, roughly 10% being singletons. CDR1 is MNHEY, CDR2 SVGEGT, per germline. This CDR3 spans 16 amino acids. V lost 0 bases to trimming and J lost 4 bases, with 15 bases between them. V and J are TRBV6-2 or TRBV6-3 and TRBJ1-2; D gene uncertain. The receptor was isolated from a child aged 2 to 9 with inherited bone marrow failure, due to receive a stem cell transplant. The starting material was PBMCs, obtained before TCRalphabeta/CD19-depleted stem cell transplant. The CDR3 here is CASSYSLRDYTYGYTF. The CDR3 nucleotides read TGTGCCAGCAGTTACTCTTTGCGTGACTACACCTATGGCTACACCTTC.